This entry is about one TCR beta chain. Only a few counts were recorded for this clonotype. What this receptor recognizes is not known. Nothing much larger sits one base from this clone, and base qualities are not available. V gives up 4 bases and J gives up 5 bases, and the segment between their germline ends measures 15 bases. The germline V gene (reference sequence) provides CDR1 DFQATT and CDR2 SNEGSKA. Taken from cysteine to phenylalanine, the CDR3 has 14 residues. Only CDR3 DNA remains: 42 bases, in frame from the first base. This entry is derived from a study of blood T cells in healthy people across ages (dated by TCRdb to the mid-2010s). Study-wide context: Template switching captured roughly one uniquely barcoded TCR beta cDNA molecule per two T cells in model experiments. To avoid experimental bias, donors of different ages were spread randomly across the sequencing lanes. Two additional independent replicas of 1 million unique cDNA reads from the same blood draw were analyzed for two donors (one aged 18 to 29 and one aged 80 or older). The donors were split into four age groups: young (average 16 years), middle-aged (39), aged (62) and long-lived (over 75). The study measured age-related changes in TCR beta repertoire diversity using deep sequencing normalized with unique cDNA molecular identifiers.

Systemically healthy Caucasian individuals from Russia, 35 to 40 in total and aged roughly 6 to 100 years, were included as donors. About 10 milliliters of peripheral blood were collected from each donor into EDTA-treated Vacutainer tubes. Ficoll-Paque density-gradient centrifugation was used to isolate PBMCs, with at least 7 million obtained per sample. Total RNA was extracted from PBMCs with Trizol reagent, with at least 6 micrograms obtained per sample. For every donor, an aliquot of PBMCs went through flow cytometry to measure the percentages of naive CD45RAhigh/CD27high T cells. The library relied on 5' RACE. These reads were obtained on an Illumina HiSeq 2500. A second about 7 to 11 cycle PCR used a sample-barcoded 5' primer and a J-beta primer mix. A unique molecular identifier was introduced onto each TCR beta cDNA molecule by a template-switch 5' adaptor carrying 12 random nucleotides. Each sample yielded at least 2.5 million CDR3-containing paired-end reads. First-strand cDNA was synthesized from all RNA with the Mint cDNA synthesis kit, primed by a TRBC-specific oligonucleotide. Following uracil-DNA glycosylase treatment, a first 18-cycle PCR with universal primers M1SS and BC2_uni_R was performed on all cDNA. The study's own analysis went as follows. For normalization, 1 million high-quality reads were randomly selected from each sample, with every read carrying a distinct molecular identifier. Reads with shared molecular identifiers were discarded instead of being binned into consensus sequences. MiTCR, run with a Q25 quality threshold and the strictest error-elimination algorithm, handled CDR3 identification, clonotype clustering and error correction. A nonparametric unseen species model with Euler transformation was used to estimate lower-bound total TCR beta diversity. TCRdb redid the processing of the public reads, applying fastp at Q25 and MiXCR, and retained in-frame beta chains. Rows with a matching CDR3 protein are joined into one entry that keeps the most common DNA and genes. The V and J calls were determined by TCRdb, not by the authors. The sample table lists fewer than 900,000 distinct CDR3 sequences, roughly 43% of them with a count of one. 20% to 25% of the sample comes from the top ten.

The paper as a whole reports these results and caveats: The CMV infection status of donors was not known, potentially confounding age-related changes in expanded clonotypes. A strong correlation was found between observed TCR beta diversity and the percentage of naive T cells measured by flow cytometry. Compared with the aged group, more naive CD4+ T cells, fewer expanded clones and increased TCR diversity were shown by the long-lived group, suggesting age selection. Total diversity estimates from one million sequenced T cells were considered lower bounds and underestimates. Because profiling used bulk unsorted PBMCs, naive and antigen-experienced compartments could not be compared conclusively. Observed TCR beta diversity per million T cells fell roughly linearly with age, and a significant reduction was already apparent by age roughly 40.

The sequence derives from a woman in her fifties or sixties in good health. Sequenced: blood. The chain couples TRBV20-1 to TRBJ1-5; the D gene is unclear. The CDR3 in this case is CSAMSGSTDQPQHF. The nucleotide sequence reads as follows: TGCAGTGCTATGTCAGGTTCAACAGATCAGCCCCAGCATTTT.